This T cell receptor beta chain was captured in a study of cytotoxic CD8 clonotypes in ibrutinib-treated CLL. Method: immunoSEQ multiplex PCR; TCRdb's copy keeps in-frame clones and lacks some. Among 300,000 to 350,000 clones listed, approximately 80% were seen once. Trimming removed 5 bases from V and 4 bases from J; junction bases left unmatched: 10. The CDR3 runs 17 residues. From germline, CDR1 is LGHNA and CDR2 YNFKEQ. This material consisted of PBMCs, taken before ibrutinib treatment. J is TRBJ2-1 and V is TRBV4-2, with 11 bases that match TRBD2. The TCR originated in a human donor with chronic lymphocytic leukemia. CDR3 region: CASSAHKTSGRYNEQFF. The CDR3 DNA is TGTGCCAGCAGCGCCCATAAAACTAGCGGGAGATACAATGAGCAGTTCTTC.